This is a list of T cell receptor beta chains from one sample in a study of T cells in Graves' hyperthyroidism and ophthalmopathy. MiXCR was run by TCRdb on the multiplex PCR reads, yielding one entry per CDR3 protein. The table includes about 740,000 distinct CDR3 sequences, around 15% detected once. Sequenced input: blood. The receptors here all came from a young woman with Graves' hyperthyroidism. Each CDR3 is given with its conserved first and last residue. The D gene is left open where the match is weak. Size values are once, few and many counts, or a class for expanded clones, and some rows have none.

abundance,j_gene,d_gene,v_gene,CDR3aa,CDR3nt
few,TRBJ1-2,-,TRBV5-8,CASSLFSPTIITQDYGYTF,TGTGCCAGCAGCTTGTTCAGCCCCACAATAATCACACAGGACTATGGCTACACCTTC
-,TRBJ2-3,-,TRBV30,CAWSRPGVGTDTQYF,TGTGCCTGGAGCCGTCCCGGGGTTGGTACAGATACGCAGTATTTT
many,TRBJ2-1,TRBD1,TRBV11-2,CASSFILRDSSYNEQFF,TGTGCCAGCAGCTTCATCCTCAGGGACAGCTCCTACAATGAGCAGTTCTTC
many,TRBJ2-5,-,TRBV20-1,CSARGKDVLGLRSFETQYF,TGCAGTGCTAGAGGCAAGGATGTCTTGGGACTTCGAAGTTTTGAGACCCAGTACTTC
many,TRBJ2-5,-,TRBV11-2,CASSLAGLEKRETQYF,TGTGCCAGCAGCTTGGCCGGACTCGAAAAAAGAGAGACCCAGTACTTC
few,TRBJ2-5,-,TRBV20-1,CSASLGVQETQYF,TGCAGTGCTAGTCTGGGGGTTCAAGAGACCCAGTACTTC
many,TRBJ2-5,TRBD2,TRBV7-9,CASSFPWGGETQYF,TGTGCCAGCAGCTTCCCCTGGGGGGGAGAGACCCAGTACTTC
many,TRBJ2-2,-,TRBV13,CASSLNGDRILGINTGELFF,TGTGCCAGCAGCTTAAACGGAGACAGGATCCTTGGGATAAACACCGGGGAGCTGTTTTTT
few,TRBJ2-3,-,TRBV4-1,CASSRIQGTRISTDTQYF,TGCGCCAGCAGCCGCATCCAGGGGACCAGAATAAGCACAGATACGCAGTATTTT
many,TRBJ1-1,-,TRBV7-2,CASSLETPNTEAFF,TGTGCCAGCAGCTTAGAGACTCCGAACACTGAAGCTTTCTTT
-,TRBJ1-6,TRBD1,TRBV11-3,CASSFTGRGNSPLHF,TGTGCCAGCAGCTTTACAGGCAGGGGGAATTCACCCCTCCACTTC
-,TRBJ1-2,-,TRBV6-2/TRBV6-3,CASSYSGREDYGYTF,TGTGCCAGCAGTTACTCGGGCAGGGAGGACTATGGCTACACCTTC
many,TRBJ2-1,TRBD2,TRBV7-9,CASSLGTSGRYNEQFF,TGTGCCAGCAGCTTAGGAACTAGCGGGAGGTACAATGAGCAGTTCTTC
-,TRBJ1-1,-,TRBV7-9,CASSETGASEAFF,TGTGCCAGCAGCGAAACGGGAGCAAGTGAAGCTTTCTTT
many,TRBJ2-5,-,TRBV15,CATSRQGKTQYF,TGTGCCACCAGCAGGCAGGGGAAGACCCAGTACTTC
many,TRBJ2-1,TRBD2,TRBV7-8,CASSLGQLAGWNEQFF,TGTGCCAGCAGCTTAGGTCAGTTAGCGGGATGGAATGAGCAGTTCTTC
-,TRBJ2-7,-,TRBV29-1,CSVGGGPSYEQYF,TGCAGCGTTGGGGGGGGGCCCTCCTACGAGCAGTACTTC
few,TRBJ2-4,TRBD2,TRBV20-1,CSARAPGGGSRNIQYF,TGCAGTGCTAGAGCCCCCGGCGGCGGGAGTAGAAACATTCAGTACTTC
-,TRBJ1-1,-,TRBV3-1,CASSQGRQLNTEAFF,TGTGCCAGCAGCCAAGGGCGCCAGCTGAACACTGAAGCTTTCTTT
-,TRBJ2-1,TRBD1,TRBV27,CASSLSEGQGIYNEQFF,TGTGCCAGCAGTTTGTCCGAGGGACAGGGGATCTACAATGAGCAGTTCTTC
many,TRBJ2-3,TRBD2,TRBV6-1,CASSMRTSGPGVGTQYF,TGTGCCAGCAGTATGCGGACTAGCGGCCCGGGAGTTGGTACGCAGTATTTT
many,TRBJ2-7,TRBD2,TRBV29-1,CSVEEASGAYEQYF,TGCAGCGTTGAAGAGGCTAGCGGCGCCTACGAGCAGTACTTC
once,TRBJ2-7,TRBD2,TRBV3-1,CASGGNLAGLGEQYF,TGTGCCAGCGGTGGGAACCTAGCGGGATTGGGGGAGCAGTACTTC
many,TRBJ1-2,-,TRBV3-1,CASSQYTGHHYGYTF,TGTGCCAGCAGCCAATACACGGGACACCACTATGGCTACACCTTC
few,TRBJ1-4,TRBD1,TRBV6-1,CASSYTTGGEEEKLFF,TGTGCCAGCAGTTACACAACAGGGGGCGAGGAGGAAAAACTGTTTTTT
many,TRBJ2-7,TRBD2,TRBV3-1,CASSSPRTRKTYEQYF,TGTGCCAGCAGCAGCCCGCGGACTAGAAAAACCTACGAGCAGTACTTC
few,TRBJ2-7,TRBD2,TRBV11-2,CASSLTTSGSSYEQYF,TGTGCCAGCAGCTTAACTACTAGCGGGAGCTCCTACGAGCAGTACTTC
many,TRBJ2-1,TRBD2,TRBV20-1,CSAIQTSRRTNEQFF,TGCAGTGCTATACAGACTAGCCGGAGAACCAATGAGCAGTTCTTC
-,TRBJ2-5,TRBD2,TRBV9,CASSGGGMEETQYF,TGTGCCAGCAGCGGGGGAGGGATGGAAGAGACCCAGTACTTC
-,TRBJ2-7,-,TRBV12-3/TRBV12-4,CASDGRKYSYEQYF,TGTGCCAGCGACGGAAGGAAATACTCCTACGAGCAGTACTTC
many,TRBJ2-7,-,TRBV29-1,CSVVTPRAPYEQYF,TGCAGCGTTGTCACCCCCAGGGCGCCCTACGAGCAGTACTTC
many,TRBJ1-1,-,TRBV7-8,CASESEGRGTEAFF,TGTGCCAGCGAGTCGGAGGGCCGGGGCACTGAAGCTTTCTTT
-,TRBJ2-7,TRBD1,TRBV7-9,CASSFDLQGAYEQYF,TGTGCCAGCAGCTTCGATCTACAGGGGGCCTACGAGCAGTACTTC
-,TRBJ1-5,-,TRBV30,CAWSVQRIPLQPQHF,TGTGCCTGGAGTGTACAGCGGATTCCTCTCCAGCCCCAGCATTTT
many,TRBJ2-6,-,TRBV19,CASALGHGISGANVLTF,TGTGCCAGTGCCTTGGGGCATGGGATCTCTGGGGCCAACGTCCTGACTTTC
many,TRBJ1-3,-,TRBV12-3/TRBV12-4,CASSFRIRPLLGNTIYF,TGTGCCAGCAGTTTCCGGATTCGTCCTTTACTTGGAAACACCATATATTTT
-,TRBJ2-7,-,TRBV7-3,CASSPPRGRVYEQYF,TGTGCCAGCAGCCCCCCCAGAGGACGGGTGTACGAGCAGTACTTC
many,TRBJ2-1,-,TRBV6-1,CASRDRLNEGQFF,TGTGCCAGCCGGGACCGCCTTAATGAGGGGCAGTTCTTC
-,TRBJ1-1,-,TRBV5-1,CASSLGRRRVDTEAFF,TGCGCCAGCAGCTTGGGGAGAAGACGGGTAGACACTGAAGCTTTCTTT
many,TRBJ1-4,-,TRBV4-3,CASSQDGGSLYGEKLFF,TGCGCCAGCAGCCAAGATGGAGGGTCCCTTTATGGTGAAAAACTGTTTTTT
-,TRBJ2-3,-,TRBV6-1,CASRKGTDTQYF,TGTGCCAGCAGAAAAGGGACAGATACGCAGTATTTT
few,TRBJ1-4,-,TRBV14,CASSGSLNEKLFF,TGTGCCAGCAGCGGCAGCCTTAATGAAAAACTGTTTTTT
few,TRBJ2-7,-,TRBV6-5,CASSYSGDLEQYF,TGTGCCAGCAGTTACTCGGGGGACCTCGAGCAGTACTTC